The 15 T cell receptor beta chains presented below share a single source sample, sequenced in a study of Ad26.COV2.S vaccination and SARS-CoV-2 variants. Treatment of the sample: over 15 received Ad26.COV2.S at low or high dose, single or two shots; about 5 received placebo; per-sample allocation not given. After the first vaccine or placebo injection, samples were drawn on day 63. Repertoires were generated with immunoSEQ multiplex PCR, while TCRdb's copy carries only in-frame clones and drops some. Here the sample spans about 390,000 clones, about nine tenths being singletons. The material was peripheral blood, obtained in a trial of Ad26.COV2.S vaccine versus placebo. Receptor source: a person aged 18-65 years who received the Ad26.COV2.S COVID-19 vaccine or a placebo.

V and J are TRBV15 and TRBJ2-1; 9 positions match TRBD2. The CDR3 has 15 amino acids. The germline V gene encodes CDR1 LNHNV and CDR2 YYDKDF (reference sequence). V was clipped by 3 bases and J by 6 bases; unmatched bases: 6. The CDR3 is CATSSPGLAVNEQFF. DNA for the CDR3: TGTGCCACCAGCAGCCCGGGACTAGCAGTCAATGAGCAGTTCTTC.

This sequence joins TRBV10-3 and TRBJ1-1, with D maybe TRBD1 (5 bases). CDR1 is ENHRY, CDR2 SYGVKD, per germline. This CDR3 comprises 12 residues. V was trimmed by 3 bases and J by 8 bases, leaving 10 bases between them. The CDR3 bases are TGTGCCATCAGTGACCGGGACGAGGAAGCTTTCTTT. Encoded protein: CAISDRDEEAFF.

The chain couples TRBV29-1 to TRBJ1-2, with D unresolved. CDR3 length equals 12 residues. Germline values: CDR1 SQVTM, CDR2 ANQGSEA. Trimming cost V 8 bases and J 4 bases, with 14 bases left between them. The CDR3 region is CSTSDTVYGYTF. CDR3 DNA: TGCAGCACGTCGGATACGGTCTATGGCTACACCTTC.

The CDR3 sequence is CASSLDVYRPEYF. CDR3 in DNA: TGCGCCAGCAGCTTGGATGTCTACCGACCGGAGTATTTT. This chain joins TRBV5-1 and TRBJ2-3; no clear D gene. Trimming shortened V by 0 bases and J by 13 bases, and 15 bases separated the two germline ends. This CDR3 comprises 13 residues. Germline-derived CDR1 and CDR2 are SGHRS and YFSETQ.

The chain has TRBV7-6 and TRBJ1-1, with D unclear. Germline V gene lookup returns CDR1 SGHVS and CDR2 FNYEAQ. The CDR3 has 13 amino acids. V lost 1 base and J 6 bases, leaving 9 bases between the germline ends. The CDR3 loop is CASSLETDAEAFF. DNA of the CDR3: TGTGCCAGCAGCTTAGAAACGGACGCTGAAGCTTTCTTT.

The V and J genes are TRBV18 and TRBJ1-1, with no clear D. The V end lost 6 bases, the J end lost 0 bases, and 5 bases lay between the germline ends. The germline gives CDR1 KGHSH, CDR2 LQKENI. This CDR3 is built from 12 residues. For the CDR3, the DNA is TGTGCCAGCTCCCTAATGAACACTGAAGCTTTCTTT. Amino acid sequence: CASSLMNTEAFF.

V and J are TRBV4-1 and TRBJ2-2; 8 positions match TRBD1. Germline CDR1 and CDR2: MGHRA and YSYEKL. The ends lost 2 bases at V and 0 bases at J; junction bases unmatched: 2. This CDR3 contains 16 residues. The CDR3 reads CASSQQTGANTGELFF. Written as DNA, the CDR3 is TGCGCCAGCAGCCAACAGACAGGGGCGAACACCGGGGAGCTGTTTTTT.

V gene TRBV11-3 combines with J gene TRBJ2-5; 7 nucleotides line up with TRBD1. Looked up from germline, CDR1 is SGHNT and CDR2 is YENEEA. The junction had 6 bases not matched to a gene; V was cut back by 5 bases and J by 6 bases. The CDR3 extends over 13 amino acids. The CDR3 here is CASSADRVQTQYF. Written as DNA, the CDR3 is TGTGCCAGCAGCGCAGACAGGGTACAGACCCAGTACTTC.

V and J are TRBV4-1 and TRBJ2-3, with 10 bases identical to TRBD2. Germline V CDR1 and CDR2: MGHRA, YSYEKL. The V and J ends lost 1 base and 7 bases, in that order; junction bases with no gene match: 11. The CDR3 extends over 17 amino acids. The CDR3 here is CASSQVASGGAGNTQYF. The CDR3 DNA reads as TGCGCCAGCAGCCAAGTGGCCAGCGGGGGGGCCGGGAATACGCAGTATTTT.

V gene TRBV7-9 combines with J gene TRBJ2-2; TRBD2 might be the D (5 bases). CDR1 and CDR2 from the germline V gene are SEHNR and FQNEAQ (reference sequence). Trimming took 6 bases from V and 3 from J, leaving 20 bases between them. The CDR3 runs to 17 residues. The CDR3 reads CASSSPRWSGDTGELFF. CDR3 nucleotide sequence: TGTGCCAGCAGTTCCCCCCGTTGGTCCGGGGACACCGGGGAGCTGTTTTTT.

J is TRBJ2-5 and V is TRBV15; 7 bases line up with TRBD1. V lost 5 bases to trimming and J lost 0 bases; unmatched junction nucleotides: 3. The CDR3 covers 14 residues. Germline V gene sequence: CDR1 LNHNV, CDR2 YYDKDF (reference sequence). In nucleotides, the CDR3 is TGTGCCACCAGCCCGGGACAGAACCAAGAGACCCAGTACTTC. It codes for CATSPGQNQETQYF.

This chain joins TRBV7-9 and TRBJ1-1; D gene ambiguous. Per the germline V gene, CDR1 is SEHNR and CDR2 is FQNEAQ (reference sequence). V was shortened by 2 bases and J by 3 bases, with 7 bases between the two germline ends. This CDR3 comprises 13 residues. This CDR3 is CASSLTGDTEAFF. CDR3 bases: TGTGCCAGCAGCTTAACCGGGGACACTGAAGCTTTCTTT.

The V and J genes are TRBV5-1 and TRBJ2-5; D not resolved. In germline, CDR1 is SGHRS, CDR2 YFSETQ. This CDR3 comprises 12 residues. The V and J ends lost 4 bases and 0 bases respectively, with 4 bases between them. The CDR3 region has the DNA TGCGCCAGCAGCCCGGACCAAGAGACCCAGTACTTC. Protein product: CASSPDQETQYF.

V usage is TRBV9 and J usage is TRBJ1-5; D remains unclear. Trimming cost V 3 bases and J 2 bases, with 9 bases left between them. Per the germline V gene, CDR1 is SGDLS and CDR2 is YYNGEE. The CDR3 is made up of 14 amino acids. CDR3 region: CASSEDWGNQPQHF. CDR3 nucleotide sequence: TGTGCCAGCAGCGAGGATTGGGGCAATCAGCCCCAGCATTTT.

CDR3 nucleotide sequence: TGTGCCAGCAGTTCGACTAGCGCGGAGACCCAGTACTTC. It codes for CASSSTSAETQYF. This chain links TRBV2 with TRBJ2-5, with 8 bases matching TRBD2. This CDR3 is 13 amino acids long. Trimming cost V 5 bases and J 5 bases; bases outside gene matches: 4. Germline V CDR1 and CDR2: SNHLY, FYNNEI.